This note documents a single TCR beta chain sequence. What it binds is not known. The PCR had 60 Vbeta and 13 Jbeta primers. TCRdb's table, derived via immunoSEQ multiplex PCR, lists solely in-frame clones and lacks some. Of about 95,000 clones listed, nearly 70% are singletons. This record belongs to a study of cytomegalovirus exposure and HLA in healthy donors. Study outcomes and limitations: Presence/absence analyses took donor sequencing depth as roughly uniform. Most subjects' HLA-A and HLA-B alleles were reportedly predicted from TCR beta sequences. Looking again later, the authors saw that most CMV-associated TCR beta chains seemed HLA-restricted.

Sequenced material: PBMCs. This receptor was obtained from a woman between 50 and 59 years old in good health and CMV-seropositive.

DNA for the CDR3: TGTGCCAGCAGCTTGGGGGGTAGCGGCGACGCAGATACGCAGTATTTT. This sequence encodes CASSLGGSGDADTQYF. This chain joins TRBV5-4 and TRBJ2-3, with D possibly TRBD2 on 6 matching bases. V lost 0 bases, J lost 4 bases, and 15 bases lay in between. The CDR3 consists of 16 residues. CDR1 and CDR2 from the germline V gene are SGHNT and YYREEE (reference sequence).